Following are 13 T cell receptor beta chains from one sample sequenced in a study of cytomegalovirus exposure and HLA in healthy donors. The PCR contained 60 Vbeta and 13 Jbeta primers. The assay was immunoSEQ multiplex PCR, and TCRdb's table has in-frame clones only and misses some. The top ten hold less than 3.5% of the sample, which has 140,000 to 150,000 clones, 75% to 90% seen once. Sequenced: PBMCs. Receptors were obtained from a woman under 40 in good health and CMV-seronegative.

The CDR3 here is CASTQRTANYGYTF. CDR3 coding DNA: TGTGCCAGCACCCAGCGGACAGCTAACTATGGCTACACCTTC. The V call is TRBV6-6, the J call TRBJ1-2, with D possibly TRBD1 on 6 matching bases. CDR1 is MNHNY, CDR2 SVGAGI, per germline (reference sequence). The ends were cut back, 7 bases at V and 0 bases at J, with 12 bases in the middle. The CDR3 totals 14 residues.

This clone was seen a single time. The V call is TRBV5-1, the J call TRBJ1-2, with D possibly matching TRBD1 (5 bases). The germline V and J ends were trimmed by 1 base and 2 bases, with 9 bases remaining between them. CDR1 and CDR2 (germline): SGHRS, YFSETQ. This CDR3 is 14 amino acids long. CDR3 protein: CASSLSPGNYGYTF. The CDR3 DNA reads as TGCGCCAGCAGCTTGAGCCCAGGGAACTATGGCTACACCTTC.

This sequence joins TRBV6-5 and TRBJ2-3, with a tentative D call TRBD2 (5 bases). The CDR3 extends over 14 amino acids. Germline V gives CDR1 MNHEY, CDR2 SVGAGI. V was cut by 4 bases and J by 2 bases, with 10 bases left in between. CDR3 DNA sequence: TGTGCCAGCAGTTTCCGGACTGCCACAGATACGCAGTATTTT. Translation: CASSFRTATDTQYF.

J is TRBJ1-6 and V is TRBV5-1; 9 nucleotides align to TRBD1. J gave up 7 bases and V 2 bases, and 22 bases lay outside the gene matches. Germline CDR1 reads SGHRS; CDR2 reads YFSETQ. This CDR3 region has 21 residues. The CDR3 nucleotides read TGCGCCAGCAGCTTTGGGCCTGTAAGGACAGGGGACAACTGGAGGAATTCACCCCTCCACTTT. It yields the protein CASSFGPVRTGDNWRNSPLHF.

The rearrangement links TRBV19 to TRBJ2-5; 9 nucleotides line up with TRBD1. The end of the DNA is better explained by TRBJ2-7, so the J call may be wrong. Germline lookup yields CDR1 LNHDA and CDR2 SQIVND (reference sequence). The CDR3 loop spans 14 amino acids. This CDR3 reads CASSIWDRDYEQYF. CDR3 bases: TGTGCCAGTAGTATATGGGACAGGGACTACGAGCAGTACTTC.

In this sample, this clone turned up a few times. The chain couples TRBV11-3 to TRBJ1-2; no clear D gene. The V gene lost 0 bases and the J gene lost 0 bases, with 11 bases spanning the gap. This CDR3 contains 16 residues. Germline V gives CDR1 SGHNT, CDR2 YENEEA. For the CDR3, the DNA is TGTGCCAGCAGCTTAGATCGGGAGCTAGCTAACTATGGCTACACCTTC. Amino acids: CASSLDRELANYGYTF.

The chain links TRBV5-1 to TRBJ2-5; D might be TRBD1 (7 bases). From germline, CDR1 is SGHRS and CDR2 YFSETQ. V shed 4 bases and J shed 5 bases, with 21 bases lying between them. This CDR3 is 16 amino acids long. As DNA, the CDR3 is TGCGCCAGCAGCGAAGGAGGGGGCGCAGTTAGTGAGACCCAGTACTTC. Translated: CASSEGGGAVSETQYF. Looking up the rest from reference TRBV5-1 and TRBJ2-5 gives the full variable domain: KAGVTQTPRYLIKTRGQQVTLSCSPISGHRSVSWYQQTPGQGLQFLFEYFSETQRNKGNFPGRFSGRQFSNSRSEMNVSTLELGDSALYLCASSEGGGAVSETQYFGPGTRLLVL.

The V call is TRBV27, the J call TRBJ1-1; 7 nucleotides agree with TRBD1. With 1 base clipped from V and 6 bases from J, the junction kept 11 bases outside the gene matches. Germline CDR1 and CDR2: MNHEY and SMNVEV (reference sequence). This CDR3 region has 16 residues. CDR3 in amino acids: CASSLFVGTAPSEAFF. CDR3 in DNA: TGTGCCAGCAGTTTATTTGTCGGGACAGCCCCCTCTGAAGCTTTCTTT.

In DNA, the CDR3 is TGTGCCAGCAGCCGCCGGGACAGCTCCTACAATGAGCAGTTCTTC. It is translated as CASSRRDSSYNEQFF. The chain has TRBV5-4 and TRBJ2-1; 7 bases are shared with TRBD1. Looked up from germline, CDR1 is SGHNT and CDR2 is YYREEE (reference sequence). CDR3 length: 15 residues. Trimming took 4 bases from V and 0 from J; bases not matched to a gene: 4.

The chain combines TRBV28 with TRBJ1-1; D gene uncertain. The CDR3 runs to 13 residues. Germline loops: CDR1 MDHEN, CDR2 SYDVKM. V was pared by 3 bases and J by 1 base, with 6 bases between. The CDR3 is CASSFGPNTEAFF. The CDR3 DNA follows: TGTGCCAGCAGTTTCGGTCCGAACACTGAAGCTTTCTTT.

The CDR3 is CASSSLAGGFNEQFF. As DNA, the CDR3 is TGTGCCAGCAGTTCCTTAGCGGGAGGCTTCAATGAGCAGTTCTTC. The rearrangement joins TRBV7-9 to TRBJ2-1; TRBD2 aligns across 10 bases. In germline, CDR1 is SEHNR, CDR2 FQNEAQ (reference sequence). This CDR3 comprises 15 residues. J was trimmed by 6 bases and V by 6 bases; bases with no gene match: 8.

V gene TRBV27 combines with J gene TRBJ2-7; no firm D call. Germline V CDR1 and CDR2: MNHEY, SMNVEV (reference sequence). CDR3 length equals 14 residues. Between the trimmed V and J ends, which lost 8 bases and 6 bases, there was a span of 20 bases. Written as DNA, the CDR3 is TGTGCCAGCCGAGACCCAGCGTTCCCGGGCGAGCAGTACTTC. Amino acid sequence: CASRDPAFPGEQYF.

The V gene is TRBV2, the J gene TRBJ2-7; 8 nucleotides line up with TRBD2. The junction had 19 bases not matched to a gene; V was cut back by 4 bases and J by 2 bases. CDR1 and CDR2 from the germline V gene are SNHLY and FYNNEI. The CDR3 covers 19 residues. CDR3 protein: CASSVLAGSPQIYTYEQYF. The CDR3 DNA follows: TGTGCCAGCAGTGTATTAGCGGGATCCCCTCAGATATATACCTACGAGCAGTACTTC.